The clone carrying this TCR beta chain was seen only a few times. Its antigen is still unknown. This sample is part of a study of Graves' ophthalmopathy and Graves' hyperthyroidism. Germline CDR1 is SGHNT and CDR2 is YYREEE (reference sequence). The CDR3 length is 16 residues. Losses at the gene ends were 2 bases for V and 3 bases for J; bases not matched to a gene: 7. Whole-study findings and limits: The model reached around 64% sensitivity and roughly 72% specificity for predicting ophthalmopathy progression. Classification of ophthalmopathy versus stable hyperthyroidism by a 13-signature model yielded around 90% sensitivity and just over 80% specificity.

The TCR beta CDR3 regions underwent amplification from RNA transcripts. Second-round multiplex PCR followed a first-round RT-PCR using HTBI primers. TCRdb called the multiplex PCR reads again in MiXCR, with one record for every CDR3 protein. The table records a few hundred thousand distinct CDR3 sequences, roughly 39% of them present only once. The receptor was isolated from an adult man with Graves' hyperthyroidism. The gene calls are TRBV5-4 and TRBJ2-7, with 11 positions matching TRBD1. Material for sequencing was peripheral blood or thyroid tissue (not recorded which). DNA for the CDR3: TGTGCCAGCAGCTTAGCTGGGGACAGGGGGGACTACGAGCAGTACTTC. It is translated as CASSLAGDRGDYEQYF.